Listed here are 21 T cell receptor beta chains from one sample, sequenced in a study of liver allograft versus peripheral blood T cells. On the study more broadly: Blood and transplanted-liver T cell receptor repertoires from recipients were compared.

TCRdb independently ran MiXCR on the reads; one entry per CDR3 protein. In the table there are approximately 15,000 distinct CDR3 sequences, 20% to 25% of which are singletons. The receptors come from a human patient who had a liver transplant. The graft donor may account for some of the T cells.

This clonotype was seen repeatedly, ten times or more. The V call is TRBV30, the J call TRBJ1-1, with D maybe TRBD1 (5 bases). The V and J ends lost 0 bases and 3 bases respectively, with 14 bases between them. CDR1 and CDR2 (germline): GTSNPN, SVGIG (reference sequence). The CDR3 spans 15 residues. The CDR3 here is CAWSVLGDGYTEAFF. In nucleotides, the CDR3 is TGTGCCTGGAGTGTACTAGGGGACGGATACACTGAAGCTTTCTTT.

Many counts were recorded for this clonotype. This chain links TRBV10-3 with TRBJ2-2, with D possibly being TRBD1 (6 bases). The V and J ends lost 3 bases and 6 bases respectively, with 11 bases between them. From germline, CDR1 is ENHRY and CDR2 SYGVKD. The CDR3 runs 14 residues. The CDR3 loop is CAISDPQGSGELFF. The CDR3 DNA follows: TGTGCCATCAGTGACCCACAGGGTTCCGGGGAGCTGTTTTTT.

This clonotype occurred a few times. The chain joins TRBV20-1 to TRBJ1-6; D remains unclear. This CDR3 spans 14 amino acids. V lost 2 bases and J lost 8, with 13 bases in between. CDR1 DFQATT and CDR2 SNEGSKA come from the germline V gene (reference sequence). The CDR3 DNA reads TGCAGTGCTAGACGAGGGATTGCAGATTCACCCCTCCACTTT. Translated: CSARRGIADSPLHF.

This clonotype is judged medium-sized (0.01 to 0.1%). V is TRBV19 and J is TRBJ2-2; either TRBD1 or TRBD2 may fit D (6 bases each). Germline V gene data show CDR1 as LNHDA and CDR2 as SQIVND (reference sequence). This CDR3 has 16 residues. V shed 8 bases and J shed 1 base, with 17 bases lying between them. The CDR3 DNA is TGTGCCAGTCAAGAGGGGGGCTTACTGAACACCGGGGAGCTGTTTTTT. As protein: CASQEGGLLNTGELFF.

This clonotype is deemed medium-sized. The chain uses TRBV6-1 and TRBJ1-2; 7 bases fit TRBD1. The CDR3 extends over 15 amino acids. After removal of 6 bases from V and 4 bases from J, the junction contained 11 bases not matched to a gene. CDR1 MNHNS and CDR2 SASEGT come from the germline V gene. CDR3 loop: CASRKSRGLPYGYTF. The CDR3 DNA reads as TGTGCCAGCAGAAAAAGCAGGGGGTTACCCTATGGCTACACCTTC.

This clonotype is medium-sized (0.01 to 0.1%). This chain connects TRBV6-1 to TRBJ2-7, with TRBD2 as a possible D gene (5 bases). The germline CDR1 and CDR2 sequences are MNHNS and SASEGT. This CDR3 contains 16 residues. V lost 9 bases and J lost 2, with 23 bases in between. The CDR3 region is CASALGLGSGTYEQYF. The CDR3 region has the DNA TGTGCCAGTGCCCTCGGACTGGGATCGGGCACCTACGAGCAGTACTTC.

This clonotype was seen a few times. This chain uses TRBV7-9 with TRBJ2-1, with D possibly being TRBD2 (5 bases). Germline V lookup: CDR1 SEHNR, CDR2 FQNEAQ (reference sequence). This CDR3 region has 16 residues. Trimming took off 5 bases at V and 0 bases at J, with 14 bases between the two ends. The CDR3 DNA is TGTGCCAGCAGCAAGACTACTCAAAGCTCCTACAATGAGCAGTTCTTC. This codes for CASSKTTQSSYNEQFF.

This chain connects TRBV19 to TRBJ1-5; D is unclear. The germline V gene has CDR1 LNHDA and CDR2 SQIVND (reference sequence). The CDR3 is 13 amino acids. V lost 9 bases to trimming and J lost 0 bases, with 9 bases between them. The CDR3 region has the DNA TGTGCCAGCCGAAGCTATAGCAATCAGCCCCAGCATTTT. This encodes CASRSYSNQPQHF.

The chain recombines TRBV20-1 with TRBJ1-1; TRBD1 agrees at 10 bases. V was clipped by 6 bases and J by 2 bases; unmatched bases: 9. This CDR3 is 15 amino acids long. Germline loops: CDR1 DFQATT, CDR2 SNEGSKA (reference sequence). The CDR3 sequence is CSAPDRGRFNTEAFF. CDR3 sequence (DNA): TGCAGTGCACCCGACAGGGGGCGTTTTAACACTGAAGCTTTCTTT.

As regards this clonotype: It may be a read error: a sequence one base away is much more abundant. The chain carries TRBV15 and TRBJ1-5, with a tentative D call TRBD1 (6 bases). Germline assignment: CDR1 LNHNV and CDR2 YYDKDF (reference sequence). The CDR3 consists of 14 residues. The CDR3 nucleotides are TGTGTCACCAGCCCAAGACAGGCTAATCAGCCCCAGCATTTT. Its protein product is CVTSPRQANQPQHF.

In its sample, this clonotype was seen a few times. The rearrangement uses TRBV12-3 or TRBV12-4 and TRBJ2-1; TRBD2 might be the D (5 bases). This CDR3 region has 17 residues. V shed 2 bases and J shed 7 bases, with 21 bases lying between them. In DNA, the CDR3 is TGTGCCAGCAGTTTACTCTCTGGATGGGGATCGGGAAATGAGCAGTTCTTC. Protein sequence: CASSLLSGWGSGNEQFF.

This clonotype has ten or more counts. The chain employs TRBV19 and TRBJ2-2; TRBD1 matches 7 bases. J lost 7 bases, V lost 10 bases, and 21 bases had no gene match. CDR1 and CDR2 from the germline V gene are LNHDA and SQIVND (reference sequence). This CDR3 is built from 17 residues. The CDR3 here is CATTDRAQSQSVGELFF. For the CDR3, the DNA is TGTGCCACGACCGACAGGGCTCAATCCCAATCAGTCGGGGAGCTGTTTTTT.

V gene TRBV6-2 or TRBV6-3 combines with J gene TRBJ2-7, with 7 nucleotides matching TRBD1. CDR1 and CDR2 (germline): MNHEY, SVGEGT. V lost 0 bases to trimming and J lost 7 bases; unmatched junction nucleotides: 9. The CDR3 loop spans 15 amino acids. The CDR3 DNA is TGTGCCAGCAGTTACTCGAAGGCCCACAGGGGAGAGCAGTACTTC. Residues: CASSYSKAHRGEQYF.

By share, this clonotype counts as medium-sized (0.01 to 0.1%). The rearrangement links TRBV18 to TRBJ1-1; D not certain. Trimming took 3 bases from V and 1 from J, leaving 6 bases between them. The CDR3 consists of 13 residues. Germline CDR1 KGHSH, CDR2 LQKENI. CDR3 DNA sequence: TGTGCCAGCTCACCCCAGAAGAACACTGAAGCTTTCTTT. Translated, it gives CASSPQKNTEAFF.

By sample fraction, this clonotype is medium-sized (0.01 to 0.1%). The chain carries TRBV5-4 and TRBJ1-1; unclear D gene. The CDR3 sequence is 15 residues long. Trimming pared 3 bases from V and 0 bases from J, leaving 12 bases between. Germline assignment: CDR1 SGHNT and CDR2 YYREEE (reference sequence). This CDR3 is CASSSPPGMNTEAFF. The CDR3 nucleotides read TGTGCCAGCAGCTCCCCCCCCGGGATGAACACTGAAGCTTTCTTT.

This clonotype is labeled as medium-sized. The chain carries TRBV29-1 and TRBJ2-7, with 9 bases fitting TRBD1. V lost 1 base and J lost 6; bases outside the gene matches: 4. The CDR3 loop spans 13 amino acids. Germline assignment: CDR1 SQVTM and CDR2 ANQGSEA. As DNA, the CDR3 is TGCAGCGTTGAAGTGGACAGGGGTGTCGAGCAGTACTTC. It specifies CSVEVDRGVEQYF.

This clonotype is termed medium-sized (0.01 to 0.1%). The J gene is TRBJ1-6, the V gene TRBV15; D might be TRBD1 (6 bases). There are 15 residues in the CDR3. Germline V gene sequence: CDR1 LNHNV, CDR2 YYDKDF (reference sequence). The CDR3, as DNA: TGTGCTTCGGGTCGTCGGGGGCAAGCGAGGTCACCCCTCCACTTT. Translated, it gives CASGRRGQARSPLHF.

This chain links TRBV7-2 with TRBJ1-2, with 8 positions matching TRBD1. The junction had 3 bases not matched to a gene; V was cut back by 6 bases and J by 3 bases. The germline V gene encodes CDR1 SGHTA and CDR2 FQGNSA. The CDR3 contains 13 residues. The CDR3 reads CASSTDRDYGYTF. The CDR3 nucleotides read TGTGCCAGCAGTACGGACAGGGACTATGGCTACACCTTC.

In its sample, this clonotype is medium-sized (0.01 to 0.1%). The rearrangement links TRBV6-1 to TRBJ1-2; the D gene is possibly TRBD1 (6 bases). Germline lookup yields CDR1 MNHNS and CDR2 SASEGT. The CDR3 is made up of 15 amino acids. Trimming took 8 bases from V and 5 from J, leaving 21 bases between them. CDR3 sequence reads: CASVGAGEGEYGYTF. The CDR3 DNA follows: TGTGCCAGCGTTGGGGCAGGGGAAGGCGAATATGGCTACACCTTC.

The chain links TRBV12-3 or TRBV12-4 to TRBJ1-1, with a possible D match to TRBD1 (5 bases). The V and J ends lost 5 bases and 4 bases respectively, with 11 bases between them. There are 13 residues in the CDR3. CDR3 in DNA: TGTGCCAGCAGTCCTATGAGGGGCACTGAAGCTTTCTTT. Its translation is CASSPMRGTEAFF.

The chain uses TRBV5-1 and TRBJ1-6, with 7 nucleotides matching TRBD1. CDR1 and CDR2 from the germline V gene are SGHRS and YFSETQ. CDR3 length: 17 amino acids. With V trimmed by 0 bases and J by 7 bases, 10 bases remained unmatched. The CDR3 DNA sequence: TGCGCCAGCAGCTTGGAGGGGGCACTGCTGAAAAATTCACCCCTCCACTTT. Translation: CASSLEGALLKNSPLHF.